The rows below give T cell receptor beta chains drawn from one sample of a study of blood T cell repertoires in COVID-19. Profiled with immunoSEQ multiplex PCR; TCRdb holds only in-frame clones, not every one. This sample has hundreds of thousands of clones; around 87% occur once, and the top ten carry over 2%. Input material: peripheral blood. The receptors stem from a woman in her twenties or thirties who had recovered from COVID-19. The CDR3 runs from the conserved cysteine through the conserved F or W. A D gene is named only where the DNA matches it firmly. Size is stated for part of the rows, as once, few or many counts, or as a class when the clone is expanded.

NA	TRBJ2-1	TRBV19	TRBD2	CASSTSGTTGNEQFF	TGTGCCAGTAGTACTAGCGGGACCACGGGAAATGAGCAGTTCTTC
once	TRBJ1-4	TRBV5-4	TRBD1	CASSSADRGTEKLFF	TGTGCCAGCAGCTCGGCTGACAGGGGGACGGAAAAACTGTTTTTT
NA	TRBJ2-4	TRBV2	TRBD2	CASTRGGYEDIQYF	TGTGCCAGCACCCGGGGGGGGTACGAGGACATTCAGTACTTC
NA	TRBJ2-1	TRBV5-1	TRBD2	CASSSGLAVTNEQFF	TGCGCCAGCAGCTCTGGACTAGCGGTAACGAATGAGCAGTTCTTC
NA	TRBJ1-1	TRBV7-9	NA	CASSTGLENTEAFF	TGTGCCAGCAGCACGGGTCTGGAGAACACTGAAGCTTTCTTT
NA	TRBJ2-7	TRBV7-9	TRBD1	CASSLGQGISYEQYF	TGTGCCAGCAGCTTAGGACAGGGGATCTCCTACGAGCAGTACTTC
many	TRBJ2-3	TRBV7-9	TRBD1	CASRSAGTGADTQYF	TGTGCCAGCAGATCGGCCGGGACAGGGGCAGATACGCAGTATTTT
NA	TRBJ2-1	TRBV20-1	NA	CSTYGMDEQFF	TGCAGTACATATGGTATGGATGAGCAGTTCTTC
once	TRBJ2-2	TRBV4-1	NA	CASSQERTGLNTGELFF	TGCGCCAGCAGCCAAGAAAGAACGGGACTGAACACCGGGGAGCTGTTTTTT
NA	TRBJ1-5	TRBV28	NA	CASSLVQSNQPQHF	TGTGCCAGCAGTTTAGTGCAGAGCAATCAGCCCCAGCATTTT
NA	TRBJ2-3	TRBV15	TRBD2	CATSSGLAGIGDTQYF	TGTGCCACCAGCTCCGGACTAGCGGGGATTGGAGATACGCAGTATTTT
NA	TRBJ2-7	TRBV6-5	NA	CASSSLTSSYEQYF	TGTGCCAGCAGTTCCCTCACTAGTTCCTACGAGCAGTACTTC
NA	TRBJ1-6	TRBV19	NA	CASSTPDRTNSPLHF	TGTGCCAGTAGTACTCCCGACAGAACGAATTCACCCCTCCACTTT
NA	TRBJ1-5	TRBV27	NA	CASTAYGNSNQPQHF	TGTGCCAGCACCGCTTACGGGAATAGCAATCAGCCCCAGCATTTT
NA	TRBJ1-6	TRBV3-1/TRBV3-2	TRBD1	CASSLGQGRHSPLHF	TGTGCCAGCAGCCTGGGACAGGGGAGGCATTCACCCCTCCACTTT
NA	TRBJ2-5	TRBV11-2	NA	CASSLAGALKETQYF	TGTGCCAGCAGCTTGGCAGGGGCCCTAAAAGAGACCCAGTACTTC